A selection of T cell receptor beta chains follows, all from one sample in a study of OX40 agonist ivuxolimab in advanced cancers. Profiled with immunoSEQ multiplex PCR; TCRdb holds only in-frame clones, not every one. Among tens of thousands of clones, under 95% were seen once, and the ten largest hold 0.3% to 0.4%. Sequenced material: CD4+ or CD8+ T cells sorted from blood, taken in a trial of the OX40 agonist ivuxolimab. Receptor source: an adult with an advanced solid tumor such as melanoma, head and neck, liver or kidney cancer. The conserved cysteine and the conserved F or W are not part of the CDR3 here.

v_call	j_call	cdr3_aa
TRBV19	TRBJ2-7	ASASGTRSFEQY
TRBV15	TRBJ2-5	ATSREVVAPVQETQY
TRBV5-6	TRBJ2-5	ASSLGRSRAYQETQY
TRBV9	TRBJ1-4	ASSLQGATNEKLF
TRBV6-1	TRBJ2-7	ASRMTGGAYEQY
TRBV7-2	TRBJ2-5	ASSLVSETQY
TRBV19	TRBJ2-2	ASSMDPGELF
TRBV7-2	TRBJ1-3	ASSNTGSSGNTIY
TRBV7-2	TRBJ2-2	ASSLLVLNTGELF
TRBV6-4	TRBJ1-5	ASSDSRWGTRIGINQPQH
TRBV21-1	TRBJ2-7	ASSARDTGNSSYEQY
TRBV10-3	TRBJ2-5	AISESGSETQY
TRBV18	TRBJ1-2	ASSPDAGSYGYT
TRBV6-5	TRBJ1-2	ASSYSGNGYT
TRBV18	TRBJ1-1	ASSLLGGLNTEAF
TRBV5-1	TRBJ2-7	ASSLALAGEQY
TRBV15	TRBJ2-5	ATSRDDGVRY
TRBV7-2	TRBJ2-7	ASSLGWRDYEQY
TRBV18	TRBJ1-2	ASSPSPDLNYGYT
TRBV6-4	TRBJ2-1	ASSGLLWDEQF